The 9 T cell receptor beta chains reported below all come from one sample, sequenced in a study of T cell changes during pregnancy in multiple sclerosis. Sequenced by immunoSEQ multiplex PCR; TCRdb stores in-frame clones only, minus some. The table lists about 23,000 clones, approximately 86% of them singletons. The material sequenced was CD4+ T cells from peripheral blood mononuclear cells, taken in the first trimester of pregnancy. The receptors here all came from a female donor in good health, enrolled as a control in a pregnancy study.

CDR3 DNA: TGTGCCAGCAGTGAAGTAGGGGACAACAATGGCTACACCTTC. It is translated as CASSEVGDNNGYTF. This chain uses TRBV6-1 with TRBJ1-2; D perhaps matches TRBD1 (6 bases). V lost 1 base, J lost 6 bases, and 12 bases lay in between. The CDR3 is made up of 14 amino acids. Germline V gives CDR1 MNHNS, CDR2 SASEGT.

This sequence joins TRBV5-1 and TRBJ2-7; 11 bases align to TRBD2. The junction had 5 bases not matched to a gene; V was cut back by 4 bases and J by 2 bases. Germline lookup yields CDR1 SGHRS and CDR2 YFSETQ. This CDR3 region has 15 residues. As DNA, the CDR3 is TGCGCCAGCAGCCCACTAGCGGGGGACCCCTACGAGCAGTACTTC. This gives the protein CASSPLAGDPYEQYF.

The chain links TRBV19 to TRBJ1-2, with 7 bases fitting TRBD1. This CDR3 comprises 13 residues. V lost 5 bases, J lost 3 bases, and 3 bases stayed unmatched. CDR1 and CDR2 (germline): LNHDA, SQIVND (reference sequence). CDR3 loop: CASSHRGDYGYTF. The CDR3 DNA reads as TGTGCCAGTAGTCACAGGGGCGACTATGGCTACACCTTC.

The chain uses TRBV7-9 and TRBJ2-5; TRBD1 aligns across 8 bases. Germline CDR1 SEHNR, CDR2 FQNEAQ (reference sequence). There are 15 residues in the CDR3. Trimming at V came to 6 bases and at J to 4 bases, leaving 10 bases not matched to a gene. In nucleotides, the CDR3 is TGTGCCAGCAGTTCCGGGACAGGAGAAGCAGAGACCCAGTACTTC. Protein: CASSSGTGEAETQYF.

J is TRBJ2-5 and V is TRBV25-1; 8 nucleotides line up with TRBD1. V lost 8 bases and J lost 2; bases outside the gene matches: 4. The germline CDR1 and CDR2 sequences are MGHDK and SYGVNS. The CDR3 runs 13 residues. CDR3 residues: CASGRQGQETQYF. In nucleotides, the CDR3 is TGTGCCAGCGGCCGACAGGGGCAAGAGACCCAGTACTTC. The variable domain in full, with the rest retrieved from reference TRBV25-1 and TRBJ2-5, is EADIYQTPRYLVIGTGKKITLECSQTMGHDKMYWYQQDPGMELHLIHYSYGVNSTEKGDLSSESTVSRIRTEHFPLTLESARPSHTSQYLCASGRQGQETQYFGPGTRLLVL.

The chain is built from TRBV27 and TRBJ1-6; a weak D match, TRBD1 (5 bases). Germline CDR1 reads MNHEY; CDR2 reads SMNVEV (reference sequence). This CDR3 has 18 residues. Deletions cut 1 base from V and 0 bases from J, with 13 bases between. The CDR3 spells CASSLYGTPSSYNSPLHF. In DNA form, the CDR3 reads TGTGCCAGCAGTTTATACGGGACTCCCAGCTCCTATAATTCACCCCTCCACTTT.

The V gene is TRBV4-1, the J gene TRBJ1-2, with 11 bases lining up with TRBD1. From germline, CDR1 is MGHRA and CDR2 YSYEKL. This CDR3 comprises 14 residues. J lost 6 bases, V lost 4 bases, and 4 bases had no gene match. This CDR3 is CASSPGQGAHGYTF. DNA for the CDR3: TGCGCCAGCAGCCCCGGACAGGGGGCGCATGGCTACACCTTC.

This clone has only one observation. V is TRBV2 and J is TRBJ1-1, with 9 bases lining up with TRBD1. The V segment lost 2 bases and the J segment 6 bases; nucleotides outside the gene matches: 4. Germline CDR1 and CDR2: SNHLY and FYNNEI. The CDR3 consists of 14 residues. The CDR3 DNA sequence: TGTGCCAGCAGTGAATTGGGACAGGGCCCTGAAGCTTTCTTT. Translated, it gives CASSELGQGPEAFF. The whole variable domain, filled in from reference TRBV2 and TRBJ1-1, reads EPEVTQTPSHQVTQMGQEVILRCVPISNHLYFYWYRQILGQKVEFLVSFYNNEISEKSEIFDDQFSVERPDGSNFTLKIRSTKLEDSAMYFCASSELGQGPEAFFGQGTRLTVV.

This clone has more than one count but fewer than ten. This rearrangement joins TRBV7-8 to TRBJ1-4; 7 bases are a match to TRBD1. This CDR3 is built from 15 residues. CDR1 is SGHVS and CDR2 is FQNEAQ in the germline V gene. After removal of 1 base from V and 7 bases from J, the junction contained 6 bases not matched to a gene. As DNA, the CDR3 is TGTGCCAGCAGCTTAGTAGGGGGCAACGGTGAAAAACTGTTTTTT. It codes for CASSLVGGNGEKLFF.